This T cell receptor (beta chain) comes out of a study of cytomegalovirus exposure and HLA in healthy donors. V lost 2 bases, J lost 4 bases, and 14 bases lay in between. The CDR3 is made up of 15 amino acids. Germline lookup yields CDR1 SGHVS and CDR2 FQNEAQ. Concerning this clone: The antigen is unknown.

The study's findings and limits: Listed as cytomegalovirus-associated were roughly 180 TCR beta chains. An analysis that came later showed most CMV-associated TCR beta chains appearing HLA-restricted.

In the PCR, 60 Vbeta and 13 Jbeta primers were used. Clones were sequenced by immunoSEQ multiplex PCR, and TCRdb holds only the in-frame ones, with some missing. This sample has tens of thousands of clones; around 74% occur once, and the top ten carry 6.3%. Every donor was a healthy person donating bone marrow. In nominal health when sampled, donors likely had unrecorded immune exposures nonetheless. This receptor was identified in a man younger than 45 in good health and CMV-seronegative. This chain uses TRBV7-8 with TRBJ1-1, with D unclear. Sequenced input: PBMCs. The CDR3 DNA reads TGTGCCAGCAGCTTAACAAACCTGCAGGCCACTGAAGCTTTCTTT. Translating it yields CASSLTNLQATEAFF.